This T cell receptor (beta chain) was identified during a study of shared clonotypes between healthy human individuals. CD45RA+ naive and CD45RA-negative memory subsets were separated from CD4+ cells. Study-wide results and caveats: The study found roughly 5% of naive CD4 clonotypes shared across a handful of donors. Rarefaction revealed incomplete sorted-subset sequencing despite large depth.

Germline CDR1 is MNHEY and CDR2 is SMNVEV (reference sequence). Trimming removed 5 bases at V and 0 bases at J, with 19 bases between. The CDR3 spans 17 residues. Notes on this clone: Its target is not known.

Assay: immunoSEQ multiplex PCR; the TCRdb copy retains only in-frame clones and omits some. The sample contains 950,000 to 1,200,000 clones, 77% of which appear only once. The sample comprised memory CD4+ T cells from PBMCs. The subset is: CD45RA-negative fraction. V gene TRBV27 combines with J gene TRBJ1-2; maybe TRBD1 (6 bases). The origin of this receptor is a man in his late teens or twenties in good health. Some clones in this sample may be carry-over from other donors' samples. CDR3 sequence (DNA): TGTGCCAGCAGTGTACGCCGGGACACCAACTCTAACTATGGCTACACCTTC. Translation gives CASSVRRDTNSNYGYTF.